The subject of this entry is one TCR beta chain. Antigen unknown. This specimen belongs to a study of CD8+ T cells in alopecia areata. Notes on the study in general: The study also sequences resident alphabeta T cells of normal skin in scalp samples. Normal scalp had lower clonality than lesional scalp, with alopecia totalis/universalis lesions showing this most strongly. Mice gave a clearer picture of TCR sharing than patients did, possibly for HLA-related reasons.

cDNA serving as the sequencing template came from extracted, reverse transcribed RNA. The repertoire was sequenced with immunoSEQ multiplex PCR; TCRdb's copy has only in-frame clones and lacks some. Of tens of thousands of clones listed, 45% to 60% are singletons. The investigators collected lesional scalp punch biopsies and peripheral blood from alopecia areata patients. The CDR3 extends over 12 amino acids. Unmatched junction bases numbered 3, after V lost 9 bases and J lost 5 bases. Germline V gene lookup returns CDR1 SGDLS and CDR2 YYNGEE. Sequenced input: NKG2D-high CD8+ T cells sorted from blood. The TCR was taken from a human donor with alopecia areata. The chain combines TRBV9 with TRBJ2-2, with 8 bases fitting TRBD1. CDR3 sequence (DNA): TGTGCCACACAGGGGGGTACCGGGGAGCTGTTTTTT. Translation gives CATQGGTGELFF.